This T cell receptor beta chain is drawn from a study of cytomegalovirus exposure and HLA in healthy donors (dated by TCRdb to the late 2010s). At the level of the whole study: According to a later analysis, one platform produced both the roughly 120 validation repertoires and the 666 repertoires of the first cohort. The study was designed to test whether signatures of past pathogen exposure could be identified by cataloging public T cell receptors. A separate validation cohort of 100 to 150 different subjects was used in addition to the roughly 700-subject first cohort. High-throughput TCR immunosequencing, statistical association of individual TCRs with disease status, and machine learning were combined to predict cytomegalovirus infection status.

V sheds 1 base and J sheds 4 bases, leaving 13 bases between their ends. The CDR3 has 15 amino acids, counting the end cysteine and phenylalanine. The entry retains the CDR3 DNA only, 45 bases that are in frame from base 1. Per the germline V gene, MGHRA is the CDR1 and YSYEKL is the CDR2. The method behind the library was the immunoSEQ multiplex PCR assay. The study's own analysis went as follows. To diagnose cytomegalovirus status from the catalog of TCR beta chain sequences, a statistical classification framework was built. Imported from immuneACCESS, the table was reduced by TCRdb to in-frame sequences with V and J called. These copies leave out some clones; in studies compared against another copy, an unresolved V gene accounts for under half, and the cause of the remainder is not known. V and J calls and clone size are as listed in that table; D and trimming were resolved from the DNA. The sample data list more than 100,000 clones, and 85% to 90% of these were observed just once. The top ten hold about 6% of the sample.

The donors were included in the validation cohort of 120 subjects, a group kept apart from the approximately 690-subject first cohort. Overall study results and their limits: In both the original and validation cohorts, the classifier was reported to diagnose cytomegalovirus status with high specificity and sensitivity. While some public TCRs were present in many individuals, most TCR sequences turned up only very rarely across donors. Of the cluster scores, around 95% were above 0 in a later analysis, which found that TCRs clustered in the first cohort also tended to co-occur in the roughly 130 validation repertoires. A later analysis lacked HLA typing for the validation cohort, so it scored co-occurrence in that cohort across all 110 or so repertoires. In vitro tests confirmed that three of the cytomegalovirus-associated TCR beta chains recognize cytomegalovirus antigens. It was suggested by the authors that the approach could potentially be generalized to other disease states and immunological phenotypes. The study listed over 150 TCR beta chains as associated with cytomegalovirus.

To note about this clone: Its antigen remains unidentified. Base qualities were left out, and no much larger clone turns up one base away.

The receptor's source is a young woman in good health and CMV-seropositive. Sequenced input: PBMCs. The chain was built from TRBV4-1 and TRBJ1-2; perhaps TRBD1 is the D gene, with 6 bases matching. CDR3 loop: CASSQVPTGFYGYTF. The DNA is TGCGCCAGCAGCCAAGTCCCTACAGGGTTCTATGGCTACACCTTC.